The rows below give T cell receptor beta chains drawn from one sample of a study of blood T cell repertoires in COVID-19. The method was immunoSEQ multiplex PCR; TCRdb's version includes in-frame clones alone and lacks a portion of them. The top ten clones hold over 3.5% of a sample with about 160,000 clones, approximately 86% of them seen once. Specimen: peripheral blood. The receptors were sampled from a woman aged 55-70 years who had recovered from COVID-19. CDR3s include the opening cysteine and the closing phenylalanine or tryptophan. Each record gives: V gene, clone size, D gene, J gene, CDR3 protein, CDR3 DNA. D genes are given only for firm matches. Rows may omit the clone size; those that give it use once, few, many or a size class.

TRBV9,-,TRBD1,TRBJ2-7,CASSADPGTGELWDEQYF,TGTGCCAGCAGCGCGGACCCCGGGACAGGTGAGCTCTGGGACGAGCAGTACTTC
TRBV28,-,-,TRBJ2-3,CASSEPSSGDTQYF,TGTGCCAGCAGCGAACCCTCCTCGGGAGATACGCAGTATTTT
TRBV10-3,-,TRBD2,TRBJ2-5,CATLGGGPVTLETQYF,TGTGCCACCTTAGGCGGGGGGCCGGTAACGTTGGAGACCCAGTACTTC
TRBV3-1/TRBV3-2,-,-,TRBJ1-4,CASRRTRDSDVEKLFF,TGTGCCAGCAGGCGAACCCGCGACAGCGACGTGGAAAAACTGTTTTTT
TRBV28,-,-,TRBJ1-3,CASSSPTPTRSGNTIYF,TGTGCCAGCAGTTCTCCGACCCCTACGAGGTCTGGAAACACCATATATTTT
TRBV5-4,-,TRBD1,TRBJ1-6,CASSSDRGGSPLHF,TGTGCCAGCAGCTCGGACAGGGGGGGGTCACCCCTCCACTTT
TRBV2,-,TRBD1,TRBJ1-2,CASSGRGQGANGYTF,TGTGCCAGCAGTGGCCGGGGACAGGGGGCGAATGGCTACACCTTC
TRBV7-3,-,TRBD1,TRBJ2-1,CASSLILGPRDRAQQQFF,TGTGCCAGCAGCTTAATATTAGGCCCCCGGGACAGGGCCCAGCAGCAGTTCTTC
TRBV30,few,-,TRBJ1-5,CAWSPMGTRFYNQPQHF,TGTGCCTGGAGTCCCATGGGCACCAGATTTTACAATCAGCCCCAGCATTTT
TRBV20-1,-,TRBD1,TRBJ1-5,CSASRQGGGQPQHF,TGCAGTGCTAGTAGACAGGGGGGAGGTCAGCCCCAGCATTTT
TRBV9,-,TRBD1,TRBJ2-7,CASSRSTGVYEQYF,TGTGCCAGCAGTCGTTCTACAGGGGTCTACGAGCAGTACTTC
TRBV5-1,-,-,TRBJ1-5,CASSPQGGSNQPQHF,TGCGCCAGCAGCCCCCAGGGTGGCAGCAATCAGCCCCAGCATTTT
TRBV12-3/TRBV12-4,-,-,TRBJ2-3,CASSSSGTNTQYF,TGTGCCAGCAGTTCCTCCGGGACAAATACGCAGTATTTT
TRBV14,once,-,TRBJ1-2,CASSHTGGAEGYTF,TGTGCCAGCAGCCACACCGGGGGGGCTGAGGGCTACACCTTC
TRBV11-3,-,TRBD1,TRBJ2-3,CASSLGLFGTASTDTQYF,TGTGCCAGCAGCTTAGGTCTTTTCGGGACAGCTAGCACAGATACGCAGTATTTT
TRBV19,-,TRBD1,TRBJ1-6,CASSTGTGAGTSPLHF,TGTGCCAGTAGCACCGGGACAGGGGCCGGGACCTCACCCCTCCACTTT
TRBV4-1,-,TRBD1,TRBJ2-7,CASSHPRQGAASEQYF,TGCGCCAGCAGCCATCCCCGACAGGGGGCTGCGAGCGAGCAGTACTTC
TRBV2,-,-,TRBJ2-5,CASSELSGQETQYF,TGTGCCAGCAGTGAATTATCGGGGCAAGAGACCCAGTACTTC
TRBV5-1,-,-,TRBJ2-3,CASSFAQSTDTQYF,TGCGCCAGCAGCTTTGCACAGAGCACAGATACGCAGTATTTT
TRBV9,few,TRBD1,TRBJ2-7,CASSLYGTGDIEQYF,TGTGCCAGCAGCCTCTACGGCACAGGGGACATCGAGCAGTACTTC
TRBV3-1/TRBV3-2,few,-,TRBJ1-2,CASSHRDWRHYGYTF,TGTGCCAGCAGCCACAGGGACTGGCGCCACTATGGCTACACCTTC
TRBV19,few,TRBD2,TRBJ2-1,CASGGVAGAYNEQFF,TGTGCCAGTGGAGGAGTAGCGGGGGCCTACAATGAGCAGTTCTTC
TRBV6-2/TRBV6-3,-,TRBD2,TRBJ2-1,CASSSLGLAGGVGFF,TGTGCCAGCAGTTCCCTTGGACTAGCGGGCGGAGTGGGGTTCTTC
TRBV5-1,-,-,TRBJ2-1,CASSPGAKAGYNEQFF,TGCGCCAGCAGCCCCGGGGCCAAGGCGGGATACAATGAGCAGTTCTTC
TRBV23-1,-,TRBD1,TRBJ2-3,CASSQFDRGRTDTQYF,TGCGCCAGCAGTCAATTTGACAGGGGTCGGACAGATACGCAGTATTTT
TRBV4-1,-,TRBD2,TRBJ2-6,CASSQGLAGGSSGANVLTF,TGCGCCAGCAGCCAAGGGTTAGCGGGGGGGAGCTCTGGGGCCAACGTCCTGACTTTC
TRBV24-1,-,-,TRBJ2-2,CATSAPTGTIRKTGELFF,TGTGCCACCAGTGCCCCGACCGGGACAATCAGGAAAACCGGGGAGCTGTTTTTT
TRBV6-1,-,-,TRBJ2-7,CASSEYSYEQYF,TGTGCCAGCAGTGAATACTCCTACGAGCAGTACTTC
TRBV2,once,-,TRBJ1-2,CASSLIQGGGYTF,TGTGCCAGCAGTTTGATACAGGGCGGAGGCTACACCTTC